These 7 T cell receptor beta chains were sequenced from one sample in a study of beta chain features in type 1 diabetes. Expressed TCRB transcripts were sequenced because the entire RNA isolate underwent reverse transcription. Clones were sequenced by immunoSEQ multiplex PCR, and TCRdb holds only the in-frame ones, with some missing. The table shows more than 150,000 clones, with more than 10% occurring only once. The sequenced material came from central memory CD4+ T cells from blood. Every receptor here comes from a woman aged 18-29 years in good health.

CDR3 sequence: CASSSLGLAGVQETQYF. DNA of the CDR3: TGTGCCAGCAGTTCCTTGGGACTAGCGGGAGTGCAAGAGACCCAGTACTTC. The chain carries TRBV28 and TRBJ2-5, with TRBD2 matching 14 bases. J gave up 2 bases and V 4 bases, and 6 bases lay outside the gene matches. The V gene's germline CDR1 is MDHEN and CDR2 SYDVKM. CDR3 length: 17 residues.

The chain employs TRBV18 and TRBJ1-1; TRBD1 matches at 7 bases. The J segment lost 0 bases and the V segment lost 2 bases, leaving 15 bases of the junction unmatched. CDR3 length equals 19 residues. Germline CDR1 is KGHSH and CDR2 is LQKENI. CDR3 amino acids: CASSPIPTGWGPMNTEAFF. Written as DNA, the CDR3 is TGTGCCAGCTCACCAATCCCGACAGGGTGGGGGCCGATGAACACTGAAGCTTTCTTT.

This clone was seen a handful of times. The rearrangement uses TRBV27 and TRBJ2-3, with 7 bases fitting TRBD1. After removal of 5 bases from V and 2 bases from J, the junction contained 4 bases not matched to a gene. Per germline, CDR1 MNHEY and CDR2 SMNVEV (reference sequence). The CDR3 extends over 14 amino acids. DNA of the CDR3: TGTGCCAGCAGTCACAGGGGAGACACAGATACGCAGTATTTT. Amino acids: CASSHRGDTDTQYF.

In its sample, this clone was seen a few times. The rearrangement uses TRBV11-2 and TRBJ2-1, with TRBD1 matching 10 bases. Germline assignment: CDR1 SGHAT and CDR2 FQNNGV. The CDR3 is made up of 15 amino acids. The J segment lost 6 bases and the V segment lost 2 bases, leaving 4 bases of the junction unmatched. The CDR3 DNA follows: TGTGCCAGCAGCTTAACCGGGACAGGGGCCAATGAGCAGTTCTTC. Residues: CASSLTGTGANEQFF.

This clone was counted ten times or more. The J gene is TRBJ1-5, the V gene TRBV28; D possibly corresponds to TRBD1 (5 bases). The CDR3 has 19 amino acids. Trimming removed 5 bases from V and 1 base from J, with 24 bases in between. The germline V gene has CDR1 MDHEN and CDR2 SYDVKM. The CDR3 is CASSLPRGVGGWSNQPQHF. CDR3 nucleotide sequence: TGTGCCAGCAGTCTCCCCCGCGGCGTGGGGGGGTGGAGCAATCAGCCCCAGCATTTT.

V usage is TRBV29-1 and J usage is TRBJ2-5, with unresolved D. Per germline, CDR1 SQVTM and CDR2 ANQGSEA. There are 12 residues in the CDR3. Trimming took 6 bases from V and 4 from J, leaving 12 bases between them. The CDR3 region has the DNA TGCAGCGTACGTCCCGCGCGAGAGACCCAGTACTTC. This gives the protein CSVRPARETQYF.

This clone has more than one count but fewer than ten. The chain joins TRBV14 to TRBJ1-1; 8 bases line up with TRBD1. CDR1 SGHDN and CDR2 FVKESK come from the germline V gene. This CDR3 comprises 14 residues. V lost 5 bases to trimming and J lost 1 base; unmatched junction nucleotides: 3. The CDR3 spells CASSKGTGNTEAFF. The CDR3 nucleotides are TGTGCCAGCAGCAAAGGGACAGGGAACACTGAAGCTTTCTTT. Based on the CDR3 plus reference TRBV14 and TRBJ1-1, the full variable domain is EAGVTQFPSHSVIEKGQTVTLRCDPISGHDNLYWYRRVMGKEIKFLLHFVKESKQDESGMPNNRFLAERTGGTYSTLKVQPAELEDSGVYFCASSKGTGNTEAFFGQGTRLTVV.